This entry lists 31 T cell receptor beta chains sequenced from one sample in a study of blood T cell repertoires in COVID-19. The method was immunoSEQ multiplex PCR; TCRdb's version includes in-frame clones alone and lacks a portion of them. The table shows roughly 350,000 clones, with more than 85% occurring only once. Sequencing used PBMCs or T cells enriched from blood (not recorded which). These receptors came from a woman aged 25 to 39 who had recovered from COVID-19.

The gene calls are TRBV5-4 and TRBJ2-7; possibly TRBD2 for D (6 bases). This CDR3 contains 13 residues. Trimming shortened V by 4 bases and J by 1 base, and 9 bases separated the two germline ends. CDR1 is SGHNT, CDR2 YYREEE, per germline (reference sequence). CDR3 nucleotides: TGTGCCAGCAGCACCGGGGGTTCCTACGAGCAGTACTTC. It specifies CASSTGGSYEQYF.

Points on this clone: Other DNA sequences in the same sample also yield this CDR3. The gene calls are TRBV28 and TRBJ1-1; no clear D. CDR1 and CDR2 from the germline V gene are MDHEN and SYDVKM. Trimming stripped 5 bases from V and 1 base from J, with 8 bases between. This CDR3 is built from 13 residues. The DNA of the CDR3 is TGTGCCAGCAGTCTGGGCAGGAACACTGAAGCTTTCTTT. It encodes CASSLGRNTEAFF.

To note about this clone: Other DNA sequences in the sample encode the same CDR3. The genes are TRBV7-2 and TRBJ1-1, with 8 positions matching TRBD1. This CDR3 contains 13 residues. Trimming at V came to 4 bases and at J to 3 bases, leaving 1 base not matched to a gene. The V gene's germline CDR1 is SGHTA and CDR2 FQGNSA. The CDR3, as DNA: TGTGCCAGCAGCTCACAGGGGGACACTGAAGCTTTCTTT. Its translation is CASSSQGDTEAFF.

J is TRBJ2-2 and V is TRBV6-5; 10 bases map to TRBD1. CDR1 is MNHEY and CDR2 is SVGAGI in the germline V gene. Trimming cost V 6 bases and J 4 bases; bases outside gene matches: 2. The CDR3 is 14 amino acids. CDR3 loop: CASRGTGVTGELFF. In DNA, the CDR3 is TGTGCCAGCAGAGGGACAGGGGTCACCGGGGAGCTGTTTTTT.

The chain employs TRBV9 and TRBJ2-1, with 7 bases identical to TRBD1. V lost 0 bases, J lost 10 bases, and 7 bases stayed unmatched. The germline V gene has CDR1 SGDLS and CDR2 YYNGEE. The CDR3 is 14 amino acids. This chain's CDR3 is CASSVARLGGEQFF. The CDR3 coding sequence is TGTGCCAGCAGCGTAGCCCGGTTAGGGGGCGAGCAGTTCTTC.

The chain couples TRBV9 to TRBJ2-5; possible D gene TRBD2, 6 bases. There are 15 residues in the CDR3. Germline values: CDR1 SGDLS, CDR2 YYNGEE. V was cut by 4 bases and J by 1 base, with 14 bases left in between. DNA for the CDR3: TGTGCCAGCAGCCGGTGGGGGGAGGTCCAAGAGACCCAGTACTTC. Translating it yields CASSRWGEVQETQYF.

The rearrangement joins TRBV4-2 to TRBJ2-3; no definite D call. The germline gives CDR1 LGHNA, CDR2 YNFKEQ. The CDR3 is made up of 15 amino acids. V was trimmed by 1 base and J by 2 bases, leaving 10 bases between them. The CDR3 loop is CASSQAQAATDTQYF. Written as DNA, the CDR3 is TGTGCCAGCAGCCAAGCCCAGGCAGCCACAGATACGCAGTATTTT.

This chain uses TRBV5-1 with TRBJ1-1, with D unresolved. Germline V gives CDR1 SGHRS, CDR2 YFSETQ. The CDR3 contains 14 residues. Trimming left V 7 bases short and J 0 bases short, with 13 bases between. This CDR3 is CASGALSMNTEAFF. DNA for the CDR3: TGCGCCAGCGGTGCTTTGAGCATGAACACTGAAGCTTTCTTT.

This clone appeared once. The chain employs TRBV20-1 and TRBJ1-6, with D hard to call. The CDR3 extends over 19 amino acids. Germline values: CDR1 DFQATT, CDR2 SNEGSKA (reference sequence). Trimming shortened V by 3 bases and J by 0 bases, and 21 bases separated the two germline ends. In DNA, the CDR3 is TGCAGTGCTAGTCGCGCCATATATCAATTAAGCTCCTATAATTCACCCCTCCACTTT. Residues: CSASRAIYQLSSYNSPLHF.

The rearrangement joins TRBV28 to TRBJ1-2, with D unresolved. The V and J ends lost 3 bases and 4 bases respectively, with 12 bases between them. From germline, CDR1 is MDHEN and CDR2 SYDVKM. This CDR3 region has 14 residues. CDR3 sequence reads: CASSFRGWFYGYTF. The CDR3 DNA follows: TGTGCCAGCAGTTTTCGGGGTTGGTTCTATGGCTACACCTTC.

This clone was recorded only once. The V gene is TRBV10-3, the J gene TRBJ2-1, with a tentative D call TRBD2 (6 bases). V gave up 0 bases and J gave up 16 bases, with 10 bases separating them. Germline assignment: CDR1 ENHRY and CDR2 SYGVKD. The CDR3 covers 11 residues. This CDR3 reads CAISESYGSFF. CDR3 coding DNA: TGTGCCATCAGTGAGTCTTACGGGAGTTTCTTC.

The V gene is TRBV28, the J gene TRBJ1-5, with unresolved D. V was pared by 3 bases and J by 9 bases, with 3 bases between. CDR3 length: 10 amino acids. Germline CDR1 is MDHEN and CDR2 is SYDVKM. The CDR3 region has the DNA TGTGCCAGCAGTTTGCGGCCCCAGCATTTT. It specifies CASSLRPQHF.

This rearrangement joins TRBV10-3 to TRBJ2-7; D gene uncertain. This CDR3 comprises 13 residues. Germline V CDR1 and CDR2: ENHRY, SYGVKD. V was shortened by 4 bases and J by 5 bases, with 12 bases between the two germline ends. The CDR3 DNA is TGTGCCATCAGTGGTCAAGCAACTAACGAGCAGTACTTC. It codes for CAISGQATNEQYF.

J is TRBJ2-5 and V is TRBV9, with 8 positions matching TRBD2. This CDR3 has 14 residues. V gave up 4 bases and J gave up 4 bases; unmatched junction bases: 6. The germline V gene has CDR1 SGDLS and CDR2 YYNGEE. CDR3 region: CASSLRAGVETQYF. The CDR3 DNA reads TGTGCCAGCAGCCTAAGAGCGGGAGTAGAGACCCAGTACTTC.

The chain carries TRBV11-2 and TRBJ2-5; unclear D gene. V shed 1 base and J shed 1 base, with 7 bases lying between them. The CDR3 extends over 14 amino acids. Germline CDR1 and CDR2: SGHAT and FQNNGV. For the CDR3, the DNA is TGTGCCAGCAGCTTAGTGACATTCCAAGAGACCCAGTACTTC. This gives the protein CASSLVTFQETQYF.

The chain links TRBV29-1 to TRBJ2-1; no reliable D call. Germline CDR1 is SQVTM and CDR2 is ANQGSEA. Trimming shortened V by 3 bases and J by 6 bases, and 12 bases separated the two germline ends. The CDR3 contains 13 residues. For the CDR3, the DNA is TGCAGCGTTGAGATCCGGGTCCGCAATGAGCAGTTCTTC. It is translated as CSVEIRVRNEQFF.

The CDR3 spells CASSVDTGLRGYTF. CDR3 DNA sequence: TGTGCCAGCAGTGTAGACACAGGGTTAAGGGGCTACACCTTC. The chain couples TRBV28 to TRBJ1-2, with D possibly TRBD1 on 6 matching bases. The CDR3 is 14 amino acids. V lost 5 bases and J lost 8, with 18 bases in between. Germline V gene data show CDR1 as MDHEN and CDR2 as SYDVKM.

This chain connects TRBV27 to TRBJ2-1; possible D gene TRBD2, 6 bases. The V end was cut by 7 bases, the J end by 6 bases, with 7 bases between. The CDR3 has 11 residues. The germline V gene encodes CDR1 MNHEY and CDR2 SMNVEV (reference sequence). CDR3 in DNA: TGTGCCAGCATGGGGGGCAATGAGCAGTTCTTC. Protein product: CASMGGNEQFF.

This sequence joins TRBV18 and TRBJ1-1; D is unclear. The CDR3 covers 15 residues. V was clipped by 3 bases and J by 3 bases, with 14 bases between them. Germline assignment: CDR1 KGHSH and CDR2 LQKENI. CDR3 DNA: TGTGCCAGCTCACCGGAGGCAGGTACCCACACTGAAGCTTTCTTT. This translates into CASSPEAGTHTEAFF.

The count of this clone is one. V and J are TRBV9 and TRBJ1-2; D perhaps matches TRBD1 (5 bases). This CDR3 comprises 15 residues. Trimming cost V 0 bases and J 5 bases, with 14 bases left between them. Per the germline V gene, CDR1 is SGDLS and CDR2 is YYNGEE. Written as DNA, the CDR3 is TGTGCCAGCAGCGTAGAAGAAGGGGCGCGTTATGGCTACACCTTC. Its translation is CASSVEEGARYGYTF.

The rearrangement uses TRBV11-1 and TRBJ2-1; a possible D gene is TRBD2 (5 bases). Trimming removed 3 bases from V and 9 bases from J, with 12 bases in between. The CDR3 spans 13 residues. From germline, CDR1 is SGHAT and CDR2 FQDESV (reference sequence). The CDR3 DNA reads as TGTGCCAGCAGCTTCCGGGGTAGATCTGAGCAGTTCTTC. Amino acid sequence: CASSFRGRSEQFF. Together with reference TRBV11-1 and TRBJ2-1, the CDR3 gives the full variable domain: EAEVAQSPRYKITEKSQAVAFWCDPISGHATLYWYRQILGQGPELLVQFQDESVVDDSQLPKDRFSAERLKGVDSTLKIQPAELGDSAMYLCASSFRGRSEQFFGPGTRLTVL.

The chain employs TRBV12-2 and TRBJ2-2; TRBD2 is taken as the D call from the table, unchecked against the DNA. TRBV12-2 is shown as a pseudogene. The CDR3 extends over 14 amino acids. CDR3 sequence (DNA): TGTGCAAGTCGCTTAGCGGGAGCCACCGGGGAGCTGTTTTTT. It encodes CASRLAGATGELFF.

The CDR3 DNA reads TGTGCCAGCAGTTACATGGGGGGGAGTACCTACGAGCAGTACTTC. Its protein product is CASSYMGGSTYEQYF. V and J are TRBV6-2 or TRBV6-3 and TRBJ2-7, with 7 bases fitting TRBD2. The CDR3 is 15 residues long. The germline V gene has CDR1 MNHEY and CDR2 SVGEGT. J was trimmed by 2 bases and V by 2 bases; bases with no gene match: 6.

This clone was counted once. V usage is TRBV27 and J usage is TRBJ2-2, with D possibly being TRBD1 (6 bases). The CDR3 runs 16 residues. The ends were cut back, 5 bases at V and 4 bases at J, with 17 bases in the middle. Per germline, CDR1 MNHEY and CDR2 SMNVEV (reference sequence). CDR3: CASSHSRGGGTGELFF. In DNA, the CDR3 is TGTGCCAGCAGTCACTCCAGGGGCGGCGGCACCGGGGAGCTGTTTTTT.

The chain combines TRBV9 with TRBJ1-3, with TRBD1 identical over 8 bases. Germline values: CDR1 SGDLS, CDR2 YYNGEE. J lost 4 bases, V lost 4 bases, and 4 bases had no gene match. The CDR3 totals 14 residues. The CDR3 bases are TGTGCCAGCAGCCCCCAGGGGGCGGGAAACACCATATATTTT. Its protein product is CASSPQGAGNTIYF.

The chain couples TRBV13 to TRBJ1-1, with D unclear. Germline V gives CDR1 PRHDT, CDR2 FYEKMQ (reference sequence). Deletions cut 3 bases from V and 5 bases from J, with 7 bases between. The length of the CDR3 is 12 residues. The CDR3 DNA is TGTGCCAGCAGCTTCGGGGAGACTGAAGCTTTCTTT. It codes for CASSFGETEAFF.

The chain links TRBV4-3 to TRBJ2-7; possible D gene TRBD2, 6 bases. The CDR3 runs to 13 residues. Deletions cut 0 bases from V and 4 bases from J, with 7 bases between. CDR1 and CDR2 from the germline V gene are LGHNA and YSLEER. CDR3 in DNA: TGCGCCAGCAGCCAAGATGCGGGATACGAGCAGTACTTC. Its translation: CASSQDAGYEQYF.

This clone was seen just once. The chain joins TRBV9 to TRBJ1-3, with 9 bases fitting TRBD1. The germline CDR1 and CDR2 sequences are SGDLS and YYNGEE. The CDR3 is 16 amino acids. V shed 4 bases and J 0 bases; nucleotides not matched to a gene: 5. As DNA, the CDR3 is TGTGCCAGCAGCATGGGACAGGGCCCCTCTGGAAACACCATATATTTT. Translating it yields CASSMGQGPSGNTIYF.

This rearrangement joins TRBV18 to TRBJ1-2; possible D gene TRBD1, 5 bases. Per the germline V gene, CDR1 is KGHSH and CDR2 is LQKENI. This CDR3 comprises 14 residues. Trimming shortened V by 6 bases and J by 8 bases, and 19 bases separated the two germline ends. CDR3 residues: CASSHGGQGEGYTF. The CDR3 region has the DNA TGTGCCAGCTCCCACGGAGGGCAGGGCGAAGGCTACACCTTC.

This chain joins TRBV24-1 and TRBJ2-5, with D perhaps matching TRBD2 (6 bases). Trimming removed 2 bases at V and 2 bases at J, with 11 bases between. There are 15 residues in the CDR3. Germline CDR1 KGHDR, CDR2 SFDVKD. This CDR3 reads CATSDWRDLQETQYF. The CDR3 DNA is TGTGCCACCAGTGATTGGAGGGATCTACAAGAGACCCAGTACTTC.

The chain links TRBV2 to TRBJ1-5, with a tentative D call TRBD1 (6 bases). V lost 6 bases, J lost 2 bases, and 8 bases lay in between. From germline, CDR1 is SNHLY and CDR2 FYNNEI. This CDR3 region has 13 residues. The CDR3 nucleotides are TGTGCCAGCAGACGGACAGGCAATCAGCCCCAGCATTTT. As protein: CASRRTGNQPQHF.